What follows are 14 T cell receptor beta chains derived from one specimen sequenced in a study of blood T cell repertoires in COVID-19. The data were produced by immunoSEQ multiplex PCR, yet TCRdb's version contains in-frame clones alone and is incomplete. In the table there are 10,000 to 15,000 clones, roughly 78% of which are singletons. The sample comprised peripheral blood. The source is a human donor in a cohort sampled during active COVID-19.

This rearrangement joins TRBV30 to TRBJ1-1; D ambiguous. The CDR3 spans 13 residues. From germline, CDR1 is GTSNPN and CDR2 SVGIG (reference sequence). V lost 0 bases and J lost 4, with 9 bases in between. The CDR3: CAWSVREGTEAFF. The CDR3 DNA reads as TGTGCCTGGAGTGTACGGGAGGGCACTGAAGCTTTCTTT.

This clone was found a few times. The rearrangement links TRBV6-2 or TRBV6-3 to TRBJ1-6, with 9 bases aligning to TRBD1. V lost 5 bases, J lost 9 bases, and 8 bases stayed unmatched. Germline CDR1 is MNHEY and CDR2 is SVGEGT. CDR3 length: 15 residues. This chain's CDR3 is CASSKQGASGSPLHF. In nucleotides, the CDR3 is TGTGCCAGCAGTAAACAGGGGGCGAGTGGTTCACCCCTCCACTTT.

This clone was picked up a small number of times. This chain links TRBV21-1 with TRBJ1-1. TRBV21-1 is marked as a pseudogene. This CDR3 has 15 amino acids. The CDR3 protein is CASSKARAGNTEAFF. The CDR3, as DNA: TGTGCCAGCAGCAAAGCGCGGGCGGGTAACACTGAAGCTTTCTTT.

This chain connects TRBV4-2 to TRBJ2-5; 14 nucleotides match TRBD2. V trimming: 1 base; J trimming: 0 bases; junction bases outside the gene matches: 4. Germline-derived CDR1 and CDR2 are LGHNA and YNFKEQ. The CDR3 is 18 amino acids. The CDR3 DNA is TGTGCCAGCAGCCAAGGAAGACTAGCGGGGGGGTACCAAGAGACCCAGTACTTC. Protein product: CASSQGRLAGGYQETQYF.

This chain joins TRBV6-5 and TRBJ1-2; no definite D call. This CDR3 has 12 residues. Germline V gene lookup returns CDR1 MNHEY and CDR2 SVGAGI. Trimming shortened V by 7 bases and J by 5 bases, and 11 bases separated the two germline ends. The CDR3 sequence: CASTRTDYGYTF. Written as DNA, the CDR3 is TGTGCCAGCACTAGGACTGATTATGGCTACACCTTC.

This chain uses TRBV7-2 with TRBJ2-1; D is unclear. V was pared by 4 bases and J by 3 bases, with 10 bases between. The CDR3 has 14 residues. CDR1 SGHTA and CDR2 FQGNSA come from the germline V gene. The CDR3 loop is CASSSESFYNEQFF. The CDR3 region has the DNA TGTGCCAGCAGCTCAGAATCCTTCTACAATGAGCAGTTCTTC.

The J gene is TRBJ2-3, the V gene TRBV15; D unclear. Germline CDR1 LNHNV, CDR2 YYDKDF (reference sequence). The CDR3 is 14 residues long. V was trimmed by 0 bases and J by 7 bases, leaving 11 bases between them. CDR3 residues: CATSRDPRRNTQYF. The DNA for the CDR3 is TGTGCCACCAGCAGAGATCCGAGGAGAAATACGCAGTATTTT.

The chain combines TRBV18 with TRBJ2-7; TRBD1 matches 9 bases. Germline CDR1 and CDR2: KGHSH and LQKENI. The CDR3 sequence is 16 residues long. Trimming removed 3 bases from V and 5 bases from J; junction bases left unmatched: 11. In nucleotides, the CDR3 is TGTGCCAGCTCACCTATCCCCCGGGACAGGGTTAACGAGCAGTACTTC. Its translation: CASSPIPRDRVNEQYF.

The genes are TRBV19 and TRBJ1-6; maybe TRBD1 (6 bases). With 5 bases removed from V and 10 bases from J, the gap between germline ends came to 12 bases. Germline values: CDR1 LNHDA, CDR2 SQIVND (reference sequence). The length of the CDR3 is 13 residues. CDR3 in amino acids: CASSRYRESPLHF. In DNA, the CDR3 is TGTGCCAGTAGTCGATACAGGGAATCACCCCTCCACTTT.

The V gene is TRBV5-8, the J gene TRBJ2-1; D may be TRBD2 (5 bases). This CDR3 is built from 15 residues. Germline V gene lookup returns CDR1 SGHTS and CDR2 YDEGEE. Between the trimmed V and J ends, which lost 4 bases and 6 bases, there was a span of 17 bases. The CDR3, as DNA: TGTGCCAGCAGCCTCCGCCTTGGAGGTGTCAATGAGCAGTTCTTC. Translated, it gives CASSLRLGGVNEQFF.

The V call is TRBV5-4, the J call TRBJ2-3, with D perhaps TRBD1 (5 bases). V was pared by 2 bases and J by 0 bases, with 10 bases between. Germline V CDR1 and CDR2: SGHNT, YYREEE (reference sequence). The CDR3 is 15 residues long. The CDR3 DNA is TGTGCCAGCAGCTTCGCGGCAGGGAGCACAGATACGCAGTATTTT. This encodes CASSFAAGSTDTQYF.

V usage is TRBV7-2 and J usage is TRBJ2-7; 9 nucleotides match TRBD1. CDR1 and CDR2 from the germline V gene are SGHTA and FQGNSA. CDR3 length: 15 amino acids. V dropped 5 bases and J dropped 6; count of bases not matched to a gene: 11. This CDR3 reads CASSLSRDRVSEQYF. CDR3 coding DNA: TGTGCCAGCAGCCTCTCCCGGGACAGGGTGTCCGAGCAGTACTTC.

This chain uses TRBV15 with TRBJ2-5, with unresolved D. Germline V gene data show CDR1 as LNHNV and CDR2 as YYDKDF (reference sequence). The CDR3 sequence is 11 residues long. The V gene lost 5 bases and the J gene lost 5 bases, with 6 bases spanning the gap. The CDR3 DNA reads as TGTGCCACCAGCGAGTGGGAGACCCAGTACTTC. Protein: CATSEWETQYF.

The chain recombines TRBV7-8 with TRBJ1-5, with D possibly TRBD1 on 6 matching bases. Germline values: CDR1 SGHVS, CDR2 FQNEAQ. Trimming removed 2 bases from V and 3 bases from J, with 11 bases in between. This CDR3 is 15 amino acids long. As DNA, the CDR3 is TGTGCCAGCAGCTTAAAGACAGGCATCAATCAGCCCCAGCATTTT. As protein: CASSLKTGINQPQHF.